The 22 T cell receptor beta chains in this list originate from one sample, sequenced in a study of T-cell reconstitution after alpha-beta-depleted transplantation in children. Unique molecular identifiers were incorporated when the TCRbeta library was constructed. Via MiXCR, TCRdb re-called the PCR reads, giving one row per CDR3 protein. This sample has 84,000 or so distinct CDR3 sequences; about a sixth occur once, and the top ten carry roughly a fifth. Here the sequenced sample was PBMCs, mostly from graft donor cells, taken 180 days after TCRalphabeta/CD19-depleted stem cell transplant. The receptors were sampled from a male patient aged 2-10 years who had a stem cell transplant for acute lymphoblastic leukemia, so the T cells may come from the graft donor.

The chain couples TRBV5-1 to TRBJ2-3; 8 bases line up with TRBD1. V was clipped by 1 base and J by 6 bases; unmatched bases: 7. Germline lookup yields CDR1 SGHRS and CDR2 YFSETQ. This CDR3 spans 15 amino acids. The CDR3 sequence: CASSLRGQEGDTQYF. DNA of the CDR3: TGCGCCAGCAGCTTGAGGGGACAGGAGGGGGATACGCAGTATTTT.

Here the CDR3 DNA reads TGTGCCAGCAGCCCAGGGTGGGAGCAGTACTTC. This translates into CASSPGWEQYF. This chain joins TRBV12-3 or TRBV12-4 and TRBJ2-7; D might be TRBD1 (5 bases). The length of the CDR3 is 11 residues. Trimming took off 6 bases at V and 7 bases at J, with 10 bases between the two ends.

The table lists this clonotype with a few counts. This chain's CDR3 is CASSVGTGPNYGYTF. CDR3 nucleotides: TGCGCCAGCAGCGTCGGGACAGGACCTAACTATGGCTACACCTTC. This chain joins TRBV5-1 and TRBJ1-2; TRBD1 matches at 8 bases. CDR3 length: 15 amino acids. Per germline, CDR1 SGHRS and CDR2 YFSETQ. With V trimmed by 4 bases and J by 0 bases, 5 bases remained unmatched.

V usage is TRBV20-1 and J usage is TRBJ1-3; TRBD1 aligns across 8 bases. The germline gives CDR1 DFQATT, CDR2 SNEGSKA (reference sequence). The length of the CDR3 is 13 residues. Germline trimming cut 7 bases from V and 3 bases from J; bases unmatched to any gene: 5. This chain's CDR3 is CSGQGAVGNTIYF. The CDR3 DNA sequence: TGCAGTGGGCAGGGGGCAGTTGGAAACACCATATATTTT.

Here the CDR3 reads CASSQFSGNQPQHF. The CDR3 DNA follows: TGTGCCAGCAGCCAATTCAGTGGCAATCAGCCCCAGCATTTT. The chain combines TRBV16 with TRBJ1-5; D is unresolved. CDR1 is KGHSY and CDR2 is FQNENV in the germline V gene. This CDR3 comprises 14 residues. Trimming removed 1 base from V and 2 bases from J, with 6 bases in between.

This clonotype has a handful of counts. The chain recombines TRBV10-3 with TRBJ2-5, with TRBD2 matching 7 bases. This CDR3 contains 16 residues. Per the germline V gene, CDR1 is ENHRY and CDR2 is SYGVKD. J was trimmed by 2 bases and V by 5 bases; bases with no gene match: 11. The CDR3 protein is CAISIRQPGGQETQYF. As DNA, the CDR3 is TGTGCCATCAGTATTAGACAGCCGGGGGGACAAGAGACCCAGTACTTC.

There are many counts of this clonotype. The V gene is TRBV10-3, the J gene TRBJ2-2; D remains ambiguous. Germline CDR1 is ENHRY and CDR2 is SYGVKD. The V end was cut by 1 base, the J end by 6 bases, with 9 bases between. The CDR3 runs 14 residues. CDR3 sequence reads: CAISEYKESGELFF. The CDR3 region has the DNA TGTGCCATCAGTGAGTACAAGGAATCCGGGGAGCTGTTTTTT.

The chain is built from TRBV5-1 and TRBJ2-7; 7 nucleotides agree with TRBD2. After removal of 4 bases from V and 0 bases from J, the junction contained 7 bases not matched to a gene. CDR1 is SGHRS, CDR2 YFSETQ, per germline. The CDR3 is 15 residues long. Written as DNA, the CDR3 is TGCGCCAGCAGCCGGGTCCGCGGGGGCTCCTACGAGCAGTACTTC. Residues: CASSRVRGGSYEQYF.

This clonotype was seen more than once but under ten times. This chain links TRBV5-1 with TRBJ2-2; D ambiguous. There are 15 residues in the CDR3. Deletions cut 1 base from V and 0 bases from J, with 7 bases between. From germline, CDR1 is SGHRS and CDR2 YFSETQ. The DNA of the CDR3 is TGCGCCAGCAGCTTGTACGGATCGAACACCGGGGAGCTGTTTTTT. As protein: CASSLYGSNTGELFF.

The chain carries TRBV5-1 and TRBJ2-2; 7 bases agree with TRBD1. The CDR3 runs 15 residues. Unmatched junction bases numbered 3, after V lost 4 bases and J lost 0 bases. The germline V gene has CDR1 SGHRS and CDR2 YFSETQ. DNA of the CDR3: TGCGCCAGCAGCCCGACAGGGTCGAACACCGGGGAGCTGTTTTTT. Protein product: CASSPTGSNTGELFF.

Only a few counts were recorded for this clonotype. This chain connects TRBV7-8 to TRBJ1-1; no reliable D call. Trimming took 2 bases from V and 4 from J, leaving 17 bases between them. The CDR3 totals 16 residues. Germline CDR1 reads SGHVS; CDR2 reads FQNEAQ. The DNA of the CDR3 is TGTGCCAGCAGCTTACACCTCACGAGGGCGTCCACTGAAGCTTTCTTT. Protein: CASSLHLTRASTEAFF.

This clonotype came up many times. The chain joins TRBV7-2 to TRBJ2-3, with 8 nucleotides matching TRBD2. This CDR3 comprises 17 residues. The germline V gene encodes CDR1 SGHTA and CDR2 FQGNSA. J lost 4 bases, V lost 1 base, and 10 bases had no gene match. For the CDR3, the DNA is TGTGCCAGCAGCTTAGTAATGACAGCGGGGGTTGCAGATACGCAGTATTTT. Translating it yields CASSLVMTAGVADTQYF.

This clonotype was counted ten times or more. The chain employs TRBV5-1 and TRBJ2-2; D call uncertain. The V gene lost 3 bases and the J gene lost 0 bases, with 12 bases spanning the gap. This CDR3 is built from 16 residues. Germline V gives CDR1 SGHRS, CDR2 YFSETQ. The CDR3 sequence: CASSWMSRANTGELFF. For the CDR3, the DNA is TGCGCCAGCAGCTGGATGAGTAGAGCGAACACCGGGGAGCTGTTTTTT.

The rearrangement links TRBV25-1 to TRBJ1-2, with D perhaps matching TRBD1 (5 bases). The CDR3 sequence is 16 residues long. In germline, CDR1 is MGHDK, CDR2 SYGVNS. Trimming removed 3 bases from V and 0 bases from J, with 14 bases in between. The CDR3 region is CASSDIAGATNYGYTF. CDR3 in DNA: TGTGCCAGCAGTGACATCGCTGGGGCGACTAACTATGGCTACACCTTC.

This chain uses TRBV12-3 or TRBV12-4 with TRBJ1-5; 9 positions match TRBD1. This CDR3 region has 13 residues. The ends lost 4 bases at V and 7 bases at J; junction bases unmatched: 2. In DNA, the CDR3 is TGTGCCAGCAGTTCGACAGGGGGACAGCCCCAGCATTTT. Its translation: CASSSTGGQPQHF.

The chain has TRBV4-3 and TRBJ2-3, with D perhaps TRBD1 or TRBD2 (6 bases each). Trimming removed 0 bases from V and 6 bases from J, with 13 bases in between. The CDR3 runs to 15 residues. Germline V gene sequence: CDR1 LGHNA, CDR2 YSLEER. For the CDR3, the DNA is TGCGCCAGCAGCCAAGAAGGGGGGAACCGGGATACGCAGTATTTT. Translation: CASSQEGGNRDTQYF.

In this sample, this clonotype turned up many times. The chain joins TRBV20-1 to TRBJ1-1; D uncertain. The germline gives CDR1 DFQATT, CDR2 SNEGSKA (reference sequence). V shed 3 bases and J shed 0 bases, with 11 bases lying between them. This CDR3 contains 14 residues. CDR3 in DNA: TGCAGTGCTAGTCCTGGCGGAGTGAACACTGAAGCTTTCTTT. Translated, it gives CSASPGGVNTEAFF.

This clonotype occurred a few times. V and J are TRBV7-8 and TRBJ2-3, with D possibly being TRBD1 or TRBD2 (5 bases each). V was cut by 5 bases and J by 1 base, with 10 bases left in between. The CDR3 sequence is 14 residues long. CDR1 is SGHVS, CDR2 FQNEAQ, per germline. The CDR3 protein is CASSPRDRTDTQYF. CDR3 nucleotides: TGTGCCAGCAGCCCCCGGGACCGCACAGATACGCAGTATTTT.

This clonotype appeared a single time. This chain uses TRBV20-1 with TRBJ2-2; 12 bases map to TRBD2. This CDR3 spans 14 amino acids. With 0 bases clipped from V and 9 bases from J, the junction kept 2 bases outside the gene matches. CDR1 DFQATT and CDR2 SNEGSKA come from the germline V gene (reference sequence). CDR3 region: CSARELAGGRELFF. The CDR3, as DNA: TGCAGTGCTAGAGAACTAGCGGGGGGTCGGGAGCTGTTTTTT.

This clonotype was detected only a few times. The gene calls are TRBV10-3 and TRBJ2-1; possible D gene TRBD1, 6 bases. V dropped 6 bases and J dropped 0 bases, with 12 bases sitting between them. CDR1 and CDR2 (germline): ENHRY, SYGVKD. The CDR3 spans 15 residues. CDR3 sequence: CAIRVGQSSYNEQFF. The CDR3 region has the DNA TGTGCCATCAGGGTCGGACAGAGCTCCTACAATGAGCAGTTCTTC.

V gene TRBV6-2 or TRBV6-3 combines with J gene TRBJ2-5, with 8 nucleotides matching TRBD2. V dropped 2 bases and J dropped 10; count of bases not matched to a gene: 15. The CDR3 sequence is 16 residues long. Per the germline V gene, CDR1 is MNHEY and CDR2 is SVGEGT. The chain's CDR3 is CASSYDGLARSLGQYF. In DNA, the CDR3 is TGTGCCAGCAGTTACGATGGACTAGCCCGAAGTTTAGGCCAGTACTTC.

The chain is built from TRBV6-1 and TRBJ2-7; 8 positions agree with TRBD1. From germline, CDR1 is MNHNS and CDR2 SASEGT. CDR3 length: 14 residues. V lost 6 bases, J lost 6 bases, and 10 bases stayed unmatched. The chain's CDR3 is CASRPGTGVFEQYF. CDR3 DNA: TGTGCCAGCAGACCCGGGACAGGTGTTTTCGAGCAGTACTTC.